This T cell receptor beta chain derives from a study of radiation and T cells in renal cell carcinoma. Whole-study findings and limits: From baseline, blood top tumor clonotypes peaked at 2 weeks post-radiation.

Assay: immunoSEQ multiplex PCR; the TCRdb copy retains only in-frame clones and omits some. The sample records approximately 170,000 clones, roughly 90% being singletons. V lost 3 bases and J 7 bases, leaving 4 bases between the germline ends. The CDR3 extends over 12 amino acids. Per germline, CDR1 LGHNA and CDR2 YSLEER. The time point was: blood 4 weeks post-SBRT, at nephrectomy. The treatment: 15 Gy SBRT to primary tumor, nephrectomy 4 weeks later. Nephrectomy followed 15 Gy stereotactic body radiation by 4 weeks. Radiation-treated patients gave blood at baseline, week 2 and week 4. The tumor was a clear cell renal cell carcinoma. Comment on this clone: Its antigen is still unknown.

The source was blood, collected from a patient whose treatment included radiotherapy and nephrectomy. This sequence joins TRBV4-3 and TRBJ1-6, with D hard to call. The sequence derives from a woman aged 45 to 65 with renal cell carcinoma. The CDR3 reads CASSHLNSPLHF. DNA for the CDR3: TGCGCCAGCAGCCACCTAAATTCACCCCTCCACTTT.